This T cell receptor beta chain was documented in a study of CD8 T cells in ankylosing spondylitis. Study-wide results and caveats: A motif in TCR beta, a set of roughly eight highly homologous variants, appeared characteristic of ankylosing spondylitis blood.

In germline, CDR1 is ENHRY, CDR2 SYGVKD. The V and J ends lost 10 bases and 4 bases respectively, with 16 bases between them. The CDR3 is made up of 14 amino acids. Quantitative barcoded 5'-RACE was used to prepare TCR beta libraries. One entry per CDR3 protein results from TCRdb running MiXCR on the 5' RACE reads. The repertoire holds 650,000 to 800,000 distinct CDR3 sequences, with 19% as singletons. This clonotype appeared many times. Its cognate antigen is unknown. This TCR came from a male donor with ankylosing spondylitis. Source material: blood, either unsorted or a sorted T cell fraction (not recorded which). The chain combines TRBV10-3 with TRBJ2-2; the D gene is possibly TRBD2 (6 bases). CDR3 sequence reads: CATRGREATGELFF. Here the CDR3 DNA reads TGTGCCACTCGCGGCAGGGAGGCCACCGGGGAGCTGTTTTTT.